These T cell receptor beta chains were read from a single sample in a study of blood T cell repertoires in COVID-19. The data were produced by immunoSEQ multiplex PCR, yet TCRdb's version contains in-frame clones alone and is incomplete. The sample shows a few hundred thousand clones, approximately 80% of them seen only once. The source material was PBMCs or T cells enriched from blood (not recorded which). These receptors were taken from a woman aged 40 to 55 with acute COVID-19. CDR3s include the opening cysteine and the closing phenylalanine or tryptophan. A D gene is named only where the DNA matches it firmly. Rows give clone size only sometimes, using once, few, many, or a class for an expanded clone.

V gene	J gene	D gene	clone size	CDR3 DNA	CDR3 protein
TRBV24-1	TRBJ2-1	TRBD2	-	TGTGCCACCAGTGACCCTCTAGCGGGAGTTGAGCAGTTCTTC	CATSDPLAGVEQFF
TRBV10-3	TRBJ2-1	TRBD2	-	TGTGCCATCAGTAGCCTTACGGGACTAGCGTCAAATGAGCAGTTCTTC	CAISSLTGLASNEQFF
TRBV28	TRBJ2-2	TRBD2	-	TGTGCCAGCAGTTTACTTGAGAGTCTAGCGGCGAACACCGGGGAGCTGTTTTTT	CASSLLESLAANTGELFF
TRBV7-2	TRBJ2-3	-	-	TGTGCCAGCAGCTGGAGGGGGAGGGCCTTTAGAGATACGCAGTATTTT	CASSWRGRAFRDTQYF
TRBV30	TRBJ1-2	TRBD1	-	TGTGCCTGGAGCCGACAGGGAGCTAACTATGGCTACACCTTC	CAWSRQGANYGYTF
TRBV3-1/TRBV3-2	TRBJ1-2	-	-	TGTGCCAGCAGCCACCCGACTGAGGGAGAGGGTGGCTACACCTTC	CASSHPTEGEGGYTF
TRBV6-6	TRBJ1-2	-	-	TGTGCCAGCAGTTACGACAAGAACTATGGCTACACCTTC	CASSYDKNYGYTF
TRBV7-3	TRBJ2-1	TRBD1	-	TGTGCCAGCAGCTTACTTGGCAGGGGGCCGGCGGACAATGAGCAGTTCTTC	CASSLLGRGPADNEQFF
TRBV19	TRBJ2-3	TRBD2	-	TGTGCCAGTAGTTCCTTCTCCTTCCTAGCGGGGGAAACAGATACGCAGTATTTT	CASSSFSFLAGETDTQYF
TRBV27	TRBJ2-3	-	-	TGTGCCAGCAGTTTATCATCTCGGGGAACGTACGTTGGGTCCACAGATACGCAGTATTTT	CASSLSSRGTYVGSTDTQYF
TRBV4-3	TRBJ2-7	TRBD1	-	TGCGCCAGCAGCCAAGCAGTTACAGGGGGCACCTACGAGCAGTACTTC	CASSQAVTGGTYEQYF
TRBV19	TRBJ1-2	-	-	TGTGCCAGTATTCGGGGCGGGAATTCCAACTATGGCTACACCTTC	CASIRGGNSNYGYTF
TRBV28	TRBJ1-4	TRBD1	-	TGTGCCAGCAGTTTTTTTAGGGGGCTTTCTAATGAAAAACTGTTTTTT	CASSFFRGLSNEKLFF
TRBV18	TRBJ2-5	TRBD1	once	TGTGCCAGCTCCCCGGGACAGCCCAGAGAGACCCAGTACTTC	CASSPGQPRETQYF
TRBV7-8	TRBJ1-2	-	-	TGTGCCAGCAGCTTAAGGGACTCAAACTATGGCTACACCTTC	CASSLRDSNYGYTF